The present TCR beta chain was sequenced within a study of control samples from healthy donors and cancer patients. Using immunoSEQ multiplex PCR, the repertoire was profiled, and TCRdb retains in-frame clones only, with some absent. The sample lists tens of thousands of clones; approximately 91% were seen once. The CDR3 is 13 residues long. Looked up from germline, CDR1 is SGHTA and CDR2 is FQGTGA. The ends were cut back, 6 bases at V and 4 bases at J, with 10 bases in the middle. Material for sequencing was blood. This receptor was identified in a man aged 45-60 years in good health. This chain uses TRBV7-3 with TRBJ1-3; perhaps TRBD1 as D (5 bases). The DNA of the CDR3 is TGTGCCAGCAGTAGGGGACCGGGAAACACCATATATTTT. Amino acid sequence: CASSRGPGNTIYF.